This T cell receptor beta chain stems from a study of blood T cell repertoires in COVID-19. The overall study: The origin of the acute and convalescent COVID-19 samples was the United States, Italy and Spain.

In the original workflow: Reference gene primer amplification in the assay estimated nucleated cell counts. Sequenced by immunoSEQ multiplex PCR; TCRdb stores in-frame clones only, minus some. That table supplies the V and J calls and clone size; D and trimming were determined from the DNA. The sample holds about 160,000 clones, roughly 80% seen once. The source material was PBMCs or T cells enriched from blood (not recorded which). The TCR sequence derives from a woman aged 40 to 50 with acute COVID-19.

CDR3 amino acids: CATSTSRVGTSTYNEQFF. As DNA, the CDR3 is TGTGCCACCAGCACGAGCAGAGTAGGGACTAGCACCTACAATGAGCAGTTCTTC. The V and J genes are TRBV15 and TRBJ2-1, with TRBD2 matching 9 bases. Germline V gene data show CDR1 as LNHNV and CDR2 as YYDKDF (reference sequence). CDR3 length: 18 residues. J gave up 2 bases and V 4 bases, and 12 bases lay outside the gene matches.